This is a list of T cell receptor beta chains from one sample in a study of cytomegalovirus exposure and HLA in healthy donors. Only in-frame clones appear in the TCRdb table, and some are missing; sequencing was by immunoSEQ multiplex PCR. The sample has a few hundred thousand clones; 70% to 90% are singletons. Sample: PBMCs. Receptors were obtained from a woman aged 60-75 years in good health and CMV-seropositive. The CDR3 runs from the conserved cysteine through the conserved F or W. Fields, in order: CDR3 protein, CDR3 DNA, J gene, V gene, clone size, D gene. A D gene is named only where the DNA matches it firmly. Size values are once, few and many counts, or a class for expanded clones, and some rows have none.

CDR3: CASSHDRVRYEQYF; DNA: TGTGCCAGCAGTCACGACAGGGTCCGCTACGAGCAGTACTTC; J: TRBJ2-7; V: TRBV27; size: NA; D: TRBD1
CDR3: CSSSPAWTVTDTQYF; DNA: TGTTCCAGCAGCCCCGCTTGGACTGTCACAGATACGCAGTATTTT; J: TRBJ2-3; V: TRBV7-9; size: NA; D: NA
CDR3: CASSLGPRTEAFF; DNA: TGTGCCAGCAGCTTGGGTCCCCGCACTGAAGCTTTCTTT; J: TRBJ1-1; V: TRBV5-5; size: NA; D: NA
CDR3: CASSPLSEARGGYTF; DNA: TGTGCCAGCTCACCACTGTCGGAGGCCCGTGGGGGCTACACCTTC; J: TRBJ1-2; V: TRBV18; size: NA; D: NA
CDR3: CASSYTYRVETQYF; DNA: TGTGCCAGCAGTTACACCTACAGGGTAGAGACCCAGTACTTC; J: TRBJ2-5; V: TRBV6-5; size: NA; D: NA
CDR3: CASSLGGRRRSEQYF; DNA: TGTGCCAGCAGCTTGGGGGGGCGCCGGAGGTCCGAGCAGTACTTC; J: TRBJ2-7; V: TRBV11-2; size: NA; D: NA
CDR3: CASSPGHSNYGYTF; DNA: TGCGCCAGCAGCCCGGGACATTCTAACTATGGCTACACCTTC; J: TRBJ1-2; V: TRBV10-1; size: NA; D: NA
CDR3: CASRETGANTGELFF; DNA: TGTGCCAGCAGGGAGACAGGGGCCAACACCGGGGAGCTGTTTTTT; J: TRBJ2-2; V: TRBV2; size: NA; D: TRBD1
CDR3: CASSLPSTGELFF; DNA: TGTGCCAGCAGCCTACCAAGCACCGGGGAGCTGTTTTTT; J: TRBJ2-2; V: TRBV5-4; size: once; D: NA
CDR3: CASSSTSGQYNEQFF; DNA: TGTGCCAGCAGTTCGACTAGCGGGCAATACAATGAGCAGTTCTTC; J: TRBJ2-1; V: TRBV7-2; size: NA; D: TRBD2
CDR3: CASSRQGGEAFF; DNA: TGTGCCAGCAGTCGCCAGGGGGGTGAAGCTTTCTTT; J: TRBJ1-1; V: TRBV27; size: few; D: TRBD1
CDR3: CASSPDRAIYIQYF; DNA: TGTGCCAGCTCACCGGACAGGGCAATATACATTCAGTACTTC; J: TRBJ2-4; V: TRBV18; size: NA; D: TRBD1
CDR3: CASPGTSTDYGYTF; DNA: TGTGCCAGCCCTGGGACTTCCACAGACTATGGCTACACCTTC; J: TRBJ1-2; V: TRBV2; size: NA; D: NA
CDR3: CASKGTVNTEAFF; DNA: TGTGCCAGCAAGGGGACAGTTAACACTGAAGCTTTCTTT; J: TRBJ1-1; V: TRBV6-1; size: NA; D: TRBD1
CDR3: CASSPTGGGRSTEAFF; DNA: TGTGCCAGCAGCCCGACAGGGGGAGGCAGGAGCACTGAAGCTTTCTTT; J: TRBJ1-1; V: TRBV11-2; size: NA; D: TRBD1